Listed below are T cell receptor beta chains from one sample, sequenced in a study of PD-1 blockade in classical Hodgkin lymphoma. Some clones are missing from TCRdb's copy, which holds only in-frame ones; the method was immunoSEQ multiplex PCR. The sample has about 40,000 clones, about 71% seen once. Material: peripheral blood mononuclear cells (PBMCs), obtained at baseline. The receptors stem from a human donor with classical Hodgkin lymphoma. CDR3s include the opening cysteine and the closing phenylalanine or tryptophan. D genes are given only for firm matches. Size is stated for part of the rows, as once, few or many counts, or as a class when the clone is expanded.

J gene,clone size,V gene,D gene,CDR3 protein,CDR3 DNA
TRBJ1-1,few,TRBV6-5,-,CASSGDLETGTEAFF,TGTGCCAGCAGTGGCGACTTGGAAACAGGGACTGAAGCTTTCTTT
TRBJ1-2,few,TRBV6-5,TRBD1,CASSPTGAEYGYTF,TGTGCCAGCAGTCCTACAGGGGCGGAGTATGGCTACACCTTC
TRBJ2-3,-,TRBV5-1,TRBD2,CASSLVGGSPTDTQYF,TGCGCCAGCAGCTTGGTGGGAGGGAGCCCCACAGATACGCAGTATTTT
TRBJ2-6,-,TRBV2,TRBD1,CASSDLTGVGANVLTF,TGTGCCAGCAGTGACCTCACAGGGGTTGGGGCCAACGTCCTGACTTTC
TRBJ1-3,-,TRBV6-1,-,CASSQTGTGNTIYF,TGTGCCAGCAGCCAGACTGGGACTGGAAACACCATATATTTT
TRBJ2-5,few,TRBV27,-,CASKGPQETQYF,TGTGCCAGCAAGGGACCCCAAGAGACCCAGTACTTC
TRBJ2-1,-,TRBV27,TRBD1,CASSPDRGEEQFF,TGTGCCAGCAGTCCGGACAGGGGCGAGGAGCAGTTCTTC
TRBJ2-1,-,TRBV7-9,-,CASSSLGIDNEQFF,TGTGCCAGCAGCTCGCTTGGGATAGACAATGAGCAGTTCTTC
TRBJ2-1,-,TRBV7-7,-,CASSLARSSYNEQFF,TGTGCTAGCAGCTTAGCCCGTAGCTCCTACAATGAGCAGTTCTTC
TRBJ2-1,-,TRBV9,TRBD2,CASSTQRPTSDIQHNEQFF,TGTGCCAGCAGCACCCAACGTCCCACTAGCGACATTCAACACAATGAGCAGTTCTTC
TRBJ2-2,few,TRBV5-6,TRBD1,CASSPIPGQGVGGELFF,TGTGCCAGCAGCCCAATACCGGGACAGGGGGTTGGCGGGGAGCTGTTTTTT
TRBJ2-3,-,TRBV27,-,CASSIVTTDTQYF,TGTGCCAGCAGTATCGTCACAACAGATACGCAGTATTTT
TRBJ1-1,-,TRBV2,-,CATEGDRTEAFF,TGTGCCACCGAGGGGGATCGCACTGAAGCTTTCTTT
TRBJ1-1,-,TRBV27,-,CASSLGGPPFEAFF,TGTGCCAGCAGTTTAGGAGGTCCTCCGTTTGAAGCTTTCTTT
TRBJ2-7,once,TRBV4-1,-,CASSRVAGGGEQYF,TGCGCCAGCAGCCGGGTCGCTGGAGGGGGCGAGCAGTACTTC
TRBJ2-4,medium-sized,TRBV18,-,CASSNSDTLAKNIQYF,TGTGCCAGCTCAAATTCAGACACACTAGCCAAAAACATTCAGTACTTC
TRBJ2-1,-,TRBV7-9,-,CASSETSGSYNEQFF,TGTGCCAGCAGCGAAACCAGCGGTTCCTACAATGAGCAGTTCTTC
TRBJ2-2,-,TRBV7-6,TRBD2,CASSLLLAGGPGTGELFF,TGTGCCAGCAGCTTACTCCTAGCGGGGGGGCCAGGCACCGGGGAGCTGTTTTTT
TRBJ2-2,-,TRBV6-1,-,CASSLGGGELFF,TGTGCCAGCTCCTTAGGCGGGGGGGAGCTGTTTTTT
TRBJ2-2,-,TRBV7-9,-,CASSSRARGNTGELFF,TGTGCCAGCAGTTCCCGGGCGCGGGGTAACACCGGGGAGCTGTTTTTT
TRBJ2-5,-,TRBV9,-,CASSARYQETQYF,TGTGCCAGCAGCGCCAGGTACCAAGAGACCCAGTACTTC
TRBJ2-1,-,TRBV21-1,-,CASSSIPGPYIFNSYNEQFF,TGTGCCAGCAGCTCTATCCCAGGACCTTATATATTCAACTCCTACAATGAGCAGTTCTTC
TRBJ2-7,few,TRBV27,-,CASSLLDGSSYEQYF,TGTGCCAGCAGTTTATTAGACGGTAGCTCCTACGAGCAGTACTTC
TRBJ2-1,-,TRBV27,TRBD2,CASSRRTSGNNEQFF,TGTGCCAGCAGCCGAAGGACTAGCGGCAACAATGAGCAGTTCTTC
TRBJ1-1,-,TRBV7-9,-,CASSPRTENTEAFF,TGTGCCAGCAGCCCCCGGACAGAGAACACTGAAGCTTTCTTT
TRBJ2-3,once,TRBV14,TRBD2,CASSHKAGGSQDTQYF,TGTGCCAGCAGCCATAAAGCGGGAGGCTCGCAAGATACGCAGTATTTT
TRBJ1-2,-,TRBV29-1,TRBD1,CSAGSGTGGYGYTF,TGCAGCGCTGGGAGTGGGACAGGGGGCTATGGCTACACCTTC
TRBJ2-2,-,TRBV28,-,CASSLSGKGELFF,TGTGCCAGCAGTTTATCCGGAAAGGGGGAGCTGTTTTTT
TRBJ2-1,-,TRBV10-3,TRBD1,CAILGTGENEQFF,TGTGCCATCTTAGGGACAGGGGAAAATGAGCAGTTCTTC
TRBJ1-1,-,TRBV6-5,-,CASSHHMNTEAFF,TGTGCCAGCAGTCATCACATGAACACTGAAGCTTTCTTT
TRBJ2-7,-,TRBV5-5,-,CASSLFRAYYEQYF,TGTGCCAGCAGCTTGTTCAGGGCTTACTACGAGCAGTACTTC
TRBJ2-1,-,TRBV21-1,-,CASTLGDKTYNEQFF,TGTGCCAGCACCCTGGGGGATAAGACCTACAATGAGCAGTTCTTC
TRBJ1-2,-,TRBV4-3,TRBD1,CASSQAWLTGPWDGYTF,TGCGCCAGCAGCCAAGCGTGGTTGACAGGGCCTTGGGATGGCTACACCTTC
TRBJ2-3,-,TRBV7-3,-,CASNQGYTDTQYF,TGTGCCAGCAATCAGGGATACACAGATACGCAGTATTTT
TRBJ2-5,-,TRBV7-6,-,CASSLSYGSSETQYF,TGTGCCAGCAGCTTATCGTACGGGAGTTCAGAGACCCAGTACTTC
TRBJ2-1,-,TRBV19,-,CAALAGNEQFF,TGTGCCGCCCTGGCAGGCAATGAGCAGTTCTTC
TRBJ1-1,-,TRBV7-8,-,CASSLGVSGLNTEAFF,TGTGCCAGCAGCTTAGGTGTTTCAGGGCTGAACACTGAAGCTTTCTTT